This T cell receptor (beta chain) was retrieved from a study of long-term antiretroviral therapy in people with HIV (dated by TCRdb to between 2021 and 2023). Context from the whole study: Collection of the earliest samples took place about a decade ahead of the 2015 WHO recommendation for immediate ART, at a time when ART was typically delayed until CD4 counts fell. Among the approximately 30 participants with HIV, eleven were female. A total of around 200 cryopreserved PBMC samples were contributed to the cohort by 30 adults with confirmed HIV infection, with samples collected serially over a mean of approximately six years (range 1-12). A retrospective serial study tested whether ART initiation and durable HIV suppression were associated with changes in peripheral blood TRB repertoire composition and diversity. No cross-contamination during QIAcube processing turned up in test extractions that ran a monoclonal T-cell line alongside around 34 polyclonal samples. Broad study findings and their caveats: Because pre-ART samples had limited cell numbers, unsorted PBMC were profiled rather than sorted CD4+ and CD8+ T cells. Expanded TRB clones identified before ART initiation dominated the repertoire at all time points, although this dominance fluctuated and declined in many PLHIV after ART. The samples span the years 2004 to 2017, and the ART regimens used may be less effective than current regimens. HIV repertoires had narrower CDR3 length ranges than controls, and the network structure suggested an antigen-experienced repertoire that shifted only slightly toward naive after ART. Inferences about post-ART repertoire changes were limited because no data were available on ART adherence, viral resistance or therapy changes. ART initiation was associated with a significant increase in TRB diversity, but diversity stayed significantly below transplant donor controls even after long-term ART. Limited PBMC availability meant only the TCR beta chain was sequenced, without alpha chain pairing.

Sequencing of the TRB variable region was done with the immunoSEQ hsTCRB v3.0 assay at survey level resolution. TRB sequencing targeted a depth of roughly 35,000-55,000 T-cell genomes per sample. Pooled TRB libraries were sequenced on an Illumina MiSeq with a v3 150-cycle kit. The authors' analysis ran thus. Analysis of repertoires was carried out in R inside a reproducible Nextflow workflow spanning QC, data transformation and analysis. LymphoSeq2, an R package for AIRR-Seq data exploration, was used to implement custom analyses. Several samples that produced fewer than 5000 total TRB sequences were removed, so 200 or so HIV repertoires were analyzed. Among the approximately 180 retained HIV repertoires, around 60 were collected before ART initiation and approximately 130 were collected after ART initiation. Repertoires were downsampled to 5000 TRB nucleotide sequences, with summary statistics averaged over 100 downsampling iterations. TRB sequences were retained for analysis only if CDR3 regions of at least seven amino acids were present. Two measures captured diversity: a Shannon entropy-derived clonality score and the Gini coefficient. In the repertoire networks, any two of the top 5000 CDR3 amino acid sequences were connected whenever the two sequences differed by an edit distance of one. GLIPH2 predicted antigen specificity groups and MHC restriction for TRB CDR3 amino acid sequences. CDR3 amino acid sequences were matched against VDJdb and McPAS-TCR to flag known CMV, EBV, HIV or tissue antigen associations. Pre-ART, post-ART and control groups were compared with Wilcoxon signed-rank tests and Holm-Bonferroni correction. As stored in TCRdb, this immuneACCESS dataset retains in-frame rearrangements with V and J assigned. A fraction of the clones does not appear; measured against another copy, unresolved V genes explain less than half of the discrepancy, and the remainder lacks a known reason. V and J calls and clone size come straight from that table; D and trimming were deduced from the DNA. Within this sample are roughly 30,000 clones, with approximately 95% of them counted one time only. About 3.1% of the sample rests with the top ten.

With respect to this clone: What antigen it recognizes has not been identified. There are no base qualities to consult, and no much larger clone falls within one base.

Inclusion was restricted to participants for whom at least one PBMC sample before ART initiation and at least two post-ART samples were available. All participants with HIV were treated in the United States of America. Before DNA extraction, cryopreserved samples of about 0.95-11 million PBMC were thawed and then washed. At the time of the earliest PBMC sample for each participant with HIV, ages ranged from about 20 to 55 years. Per participant, PBMC samples came from 1-4 timepoints prior to ART initiation and 2-8 timepoints following ART initiation, for a median of 7 samples. For every participant, serial HIV viral load, CD4+ T-cell count, ART history and demographic data were obtained. A Qiagen kit on a QIAcube was used to extract genomic DNA from unsorted PBMC, with samples processed in batches of 12. The source was unsorted PBMCs, collected 5.3 years after starting antiretroviral therapy. The receptor's source is a middle-aged man with HIV.

The CDR3 protein sequence reads: CASSEAAGGADTQYF. The DNA reads as follows: TGTGCCAGCAGTGAAGCGGCAGGGGGCGCAGATACGCAGTATTTT. Rearrangement joined TRBV6-1 to TRBJ2-3; a stretch of 8 junction bases matches TRBD1. CDR1 and CDR2 are read off the germline V gene as MNHNS and SASEGT. Unmatched junction bases come to 3, with V trimmed by 0 bases and J by 4 bases. The CDR3 has 15 amino acids, counting the end cysteine and phenylalanine. The read is trimmed to its CDR3 DNA, 45 bases read in frame from base 1.